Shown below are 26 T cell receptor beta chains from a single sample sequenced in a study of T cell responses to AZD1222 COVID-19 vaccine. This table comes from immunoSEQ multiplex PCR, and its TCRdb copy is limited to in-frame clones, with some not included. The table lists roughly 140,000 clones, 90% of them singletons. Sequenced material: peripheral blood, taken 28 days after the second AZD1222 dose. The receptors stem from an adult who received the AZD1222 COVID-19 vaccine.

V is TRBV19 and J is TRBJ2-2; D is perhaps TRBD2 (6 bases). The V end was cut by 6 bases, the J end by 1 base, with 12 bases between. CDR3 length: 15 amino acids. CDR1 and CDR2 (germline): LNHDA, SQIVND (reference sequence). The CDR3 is CASSPGTLNTGELFF. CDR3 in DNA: TGTGCCAGTAGCCCCGGGACTCTGAACACCGGGGAGCTGTTTTTT.

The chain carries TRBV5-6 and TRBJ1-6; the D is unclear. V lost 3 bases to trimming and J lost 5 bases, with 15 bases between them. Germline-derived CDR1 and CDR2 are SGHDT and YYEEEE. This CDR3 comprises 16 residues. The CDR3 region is CASSYRTNVDNSPLHF. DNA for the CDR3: TGTGCCAGCAGCTATAGGACGAACGTAGATAATTCACCCCTCCACTTT.

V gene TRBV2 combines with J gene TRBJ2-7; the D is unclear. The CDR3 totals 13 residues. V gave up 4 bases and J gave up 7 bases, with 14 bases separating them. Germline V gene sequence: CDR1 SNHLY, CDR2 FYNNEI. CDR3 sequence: CASSVHDFSEQYF. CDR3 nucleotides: TGTGCCAGCAGTGTCCACGACTTTTCGGAGCAGTACTTC.

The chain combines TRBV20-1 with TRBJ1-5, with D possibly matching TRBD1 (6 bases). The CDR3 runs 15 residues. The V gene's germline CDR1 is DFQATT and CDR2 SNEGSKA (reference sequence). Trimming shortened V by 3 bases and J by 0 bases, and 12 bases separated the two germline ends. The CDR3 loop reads CSASGQRYSNQPQHF. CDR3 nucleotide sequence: TGCAGTGCTAGTGGACAGCGGTATAGCAATCAGCCCCAGCATTTT.

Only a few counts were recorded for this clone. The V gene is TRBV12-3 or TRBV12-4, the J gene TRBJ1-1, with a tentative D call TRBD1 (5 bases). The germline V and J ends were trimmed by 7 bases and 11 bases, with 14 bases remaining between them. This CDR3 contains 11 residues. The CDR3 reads CASTHRGEAFF. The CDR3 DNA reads TGTGCCAGCACCCACCGGGGGGAGGCTTTCTTT.

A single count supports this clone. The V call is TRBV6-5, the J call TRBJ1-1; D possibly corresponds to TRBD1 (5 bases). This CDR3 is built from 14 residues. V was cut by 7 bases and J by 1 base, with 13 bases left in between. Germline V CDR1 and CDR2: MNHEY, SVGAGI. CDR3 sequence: CASTEGPKNTEAFF. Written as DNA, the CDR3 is TGTGCCAGCACCGAGGGACCGAAGAACACTGAAGCTTTCTTT.

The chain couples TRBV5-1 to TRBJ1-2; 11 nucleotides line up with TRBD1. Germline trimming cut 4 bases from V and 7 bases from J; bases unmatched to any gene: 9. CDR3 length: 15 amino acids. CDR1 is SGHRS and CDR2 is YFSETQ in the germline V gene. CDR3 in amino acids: CASSLSGQGVFGYTF. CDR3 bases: TGCGCCAGCAGCCTGTCGGGACAGGGGGTTTTTGGCTACACCTTC.

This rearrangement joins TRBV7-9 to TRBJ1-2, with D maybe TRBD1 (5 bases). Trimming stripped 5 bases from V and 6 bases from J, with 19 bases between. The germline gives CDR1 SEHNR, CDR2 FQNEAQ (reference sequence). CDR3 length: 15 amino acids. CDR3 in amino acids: CASSPPSGHVHGYTF. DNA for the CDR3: TGTGCCAGCAGCCCGCCGAGTGGACATGTCCATGGCTACACCTTC.

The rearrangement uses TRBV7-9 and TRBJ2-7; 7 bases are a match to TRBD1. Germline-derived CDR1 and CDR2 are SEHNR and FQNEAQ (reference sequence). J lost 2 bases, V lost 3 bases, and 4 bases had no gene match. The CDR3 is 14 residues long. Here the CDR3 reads CASSLDRRTYEQYF. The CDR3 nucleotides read TGTGCCAGCAGCTTGGACAGGAGAACCTACGAGCAGTACTTC.

The CDR3 here is CASSQDSGRPNTEAFF. The CDR3 DNA follows: TGTGCCAGCAGCCAAGATTCCGGGCGACCGAACACTGAAGCTTTCTTT. The gene calls are TRBV4-2 and TRBJ1-1; no definite D call. Per the germline V gene, CDR1 is LGHNA and CDR2 is YNFKEQ. The CDR3 spans 16 residues. Trimming took off 0 bases at V and 1 base at J, with 12 bases between the two ends.

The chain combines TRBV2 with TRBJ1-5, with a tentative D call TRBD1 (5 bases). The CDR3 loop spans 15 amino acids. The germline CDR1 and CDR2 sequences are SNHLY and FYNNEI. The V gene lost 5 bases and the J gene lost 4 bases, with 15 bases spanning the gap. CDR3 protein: CASSPYFGQNQPQHF. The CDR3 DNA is TGTGCCAGCAGTCCCTACTTCGGACAAAATCAGCCCCAGCATTTT. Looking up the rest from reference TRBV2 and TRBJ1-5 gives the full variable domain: EPEVTQTPSHQVTQMGQEVILRCVPISNHLYFYWYRQILGQKVEFLVSFYNNEISEKSEIFDDQFSVERPDGSNFTLKIRSTKLEDSAMYFCASSPYFGQNQPQHFGDGTRLSIL.

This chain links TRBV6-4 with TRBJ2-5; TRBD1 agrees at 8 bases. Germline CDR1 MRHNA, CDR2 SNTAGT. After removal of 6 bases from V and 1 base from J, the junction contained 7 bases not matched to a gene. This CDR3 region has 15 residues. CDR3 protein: CASSLSGTGQETQYF. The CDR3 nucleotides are TGTGCCAGCAGCCTGTCTGGGACAGGCCAAGAGACCCAGTACTTC.

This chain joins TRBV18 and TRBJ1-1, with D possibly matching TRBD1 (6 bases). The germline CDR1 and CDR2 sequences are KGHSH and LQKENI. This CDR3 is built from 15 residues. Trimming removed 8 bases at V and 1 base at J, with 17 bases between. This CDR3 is CASRDRQASNTEAFF. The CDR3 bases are TGTGCCAGCCGAGACAGACAGGCTTCGAACACTGAAGCTTTCTTT.

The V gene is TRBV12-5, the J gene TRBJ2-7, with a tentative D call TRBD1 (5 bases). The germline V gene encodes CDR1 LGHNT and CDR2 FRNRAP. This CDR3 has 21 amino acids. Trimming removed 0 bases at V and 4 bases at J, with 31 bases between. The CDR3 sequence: CASGLVLSEWGPSEPRYEQYF. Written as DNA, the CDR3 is TGTGCTAGTGGTTTGGTACTTTCTGAGTGGGGCCCATCAGAACCTCGTTACGAGCAGTACTTC.

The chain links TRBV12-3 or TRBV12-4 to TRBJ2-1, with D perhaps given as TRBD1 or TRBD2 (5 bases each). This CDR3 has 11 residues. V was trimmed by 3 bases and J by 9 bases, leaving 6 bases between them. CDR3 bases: TGTGCCAGCAGTTTTGGGGGTGAGCAGTTCTTC. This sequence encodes CASSFGGEQFF.

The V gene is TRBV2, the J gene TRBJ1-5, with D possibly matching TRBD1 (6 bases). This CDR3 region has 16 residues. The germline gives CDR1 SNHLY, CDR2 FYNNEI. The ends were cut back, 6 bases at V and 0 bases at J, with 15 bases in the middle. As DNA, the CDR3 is TGTGCCAGCAGGCCCAACAGGGTTTATAGCAATCAGCCCCAGCATTTT. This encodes CASRPNRVYSNQPQHF.

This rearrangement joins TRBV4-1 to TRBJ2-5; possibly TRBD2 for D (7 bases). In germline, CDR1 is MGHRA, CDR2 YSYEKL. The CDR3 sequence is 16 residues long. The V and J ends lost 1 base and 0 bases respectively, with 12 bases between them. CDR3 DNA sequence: TGCGCCAGCAGCCAAGTTGGGGGGGGCTACCAAGAGACCCAGTACTTC. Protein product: CASSQVGGGYQETQYF.

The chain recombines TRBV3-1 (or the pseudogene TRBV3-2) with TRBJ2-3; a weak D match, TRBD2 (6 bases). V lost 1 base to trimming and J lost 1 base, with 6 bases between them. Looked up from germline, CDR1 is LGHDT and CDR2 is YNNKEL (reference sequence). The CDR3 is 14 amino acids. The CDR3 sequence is CASSQAGGTDTQYF. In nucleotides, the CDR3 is TGTGCCAGCAGCCAAGCGGGGGGCACAGATACGCAGTATTTT.

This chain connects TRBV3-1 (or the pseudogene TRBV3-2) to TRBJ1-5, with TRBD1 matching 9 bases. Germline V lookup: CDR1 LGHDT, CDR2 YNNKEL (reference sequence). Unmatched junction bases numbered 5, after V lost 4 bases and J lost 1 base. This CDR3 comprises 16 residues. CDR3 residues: CASSLGTGFSNQPQHF. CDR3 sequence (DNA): TGTGCCAGCAGCCTCGGGACAGGGTTCAGCAATCAGCCCCAGCATTTT.

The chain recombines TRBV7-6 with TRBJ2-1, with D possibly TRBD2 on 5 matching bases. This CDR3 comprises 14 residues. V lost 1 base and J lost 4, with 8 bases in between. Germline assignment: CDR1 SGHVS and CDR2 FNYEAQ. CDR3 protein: CASSLGGSYNEQFF. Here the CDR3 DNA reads TGTGCCAGCAGCTTAGGAGGGTCGTACAATGAGCAGTTCTTC.

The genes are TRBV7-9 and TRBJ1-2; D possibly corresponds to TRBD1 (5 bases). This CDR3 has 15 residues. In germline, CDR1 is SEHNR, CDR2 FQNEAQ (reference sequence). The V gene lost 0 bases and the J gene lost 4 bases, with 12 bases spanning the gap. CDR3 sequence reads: CASSLAFQGGYGYTF. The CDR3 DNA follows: TGTGCCAGCAGCTTAGCGTTCCAGGGCGGCTATGGCTACACCTTC.

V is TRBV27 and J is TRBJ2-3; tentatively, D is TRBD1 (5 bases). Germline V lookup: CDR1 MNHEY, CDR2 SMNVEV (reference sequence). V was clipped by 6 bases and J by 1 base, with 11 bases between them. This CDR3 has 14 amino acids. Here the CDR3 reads CASRGPRGTDTQYF. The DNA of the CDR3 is TGTGCCAGCAGAGGGCCCAGGGGCACAGATACGCAGTATTTT.

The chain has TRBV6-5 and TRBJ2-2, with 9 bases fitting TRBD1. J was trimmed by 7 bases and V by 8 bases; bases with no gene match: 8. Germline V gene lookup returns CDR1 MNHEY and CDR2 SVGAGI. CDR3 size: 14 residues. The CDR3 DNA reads TGTGCCAGCTCTTGGACAGGGGCCAGCGGGGAGCTGTTTTTT. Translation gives CASSWTGASGELFF.

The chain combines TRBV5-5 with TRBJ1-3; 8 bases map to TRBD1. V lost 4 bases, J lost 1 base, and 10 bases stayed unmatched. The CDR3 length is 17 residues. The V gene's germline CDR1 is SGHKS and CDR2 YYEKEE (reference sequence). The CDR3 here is CASSPRTGSGSGNTIYF. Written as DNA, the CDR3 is TGTGCCAGCAGCCCTAGGACAGGGTCGGGGTCTGGAAACACCATATATTTT.

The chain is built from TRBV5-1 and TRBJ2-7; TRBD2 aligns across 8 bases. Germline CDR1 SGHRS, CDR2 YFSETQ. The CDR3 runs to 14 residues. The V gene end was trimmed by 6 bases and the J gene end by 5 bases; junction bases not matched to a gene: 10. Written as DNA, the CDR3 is TGCGCCAGCAAGATGAGCGGGAGTGCGGACGAGCAGTACTTC. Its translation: CASKMSGSADEQYF. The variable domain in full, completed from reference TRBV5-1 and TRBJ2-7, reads KAGVTQTPRYLIKTRGQQVTLSCSPISGHRSVSWYQQTPGQGLQFLFEYFSETQRNKGNFPGRFSGRQFSNSRSEMNVSTLELGDSALYLCASKMSGSADEQYFGPGTRLTVT.

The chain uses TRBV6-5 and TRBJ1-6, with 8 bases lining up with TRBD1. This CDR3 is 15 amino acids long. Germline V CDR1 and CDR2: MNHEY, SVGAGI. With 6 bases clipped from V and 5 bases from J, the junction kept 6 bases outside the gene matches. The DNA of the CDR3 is TGTGCCAGCAGGTCTCAGGGGGCGAATAATTCACCCCTCCACTTT. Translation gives CASRSQGANNSPLHF.